This TCR beta chain appears in the sequencing data of a study of beta chain features in type 1 diabetes. Trimming stripped 4 bases from V and 0 bases from J, with 11 bases between. Germline V gene lookup returns CDR1 SGHNT and CDR2 YYREEE (reference sequence). The CDR3 length is 14 residues. The study reverse transcribed the entire isolated RNA, so it sequenced expressed TCRB transcripts. Some clones are missing from TCRdb's copy, which holds only in-frame ones; the method was immunoSEQ multiplex PCR. The sample gives around 170,000 clones, approximately 10% of which show up once; 0.65% to 0.9% is in the top ten. Regarding this clone: Its antigen is unidentified.

Notes on the study in general: Sampled from patients, naive, central memory and Treg TCRB repertoires appeared more similar than those sampled from healthy donors. People with Type 1 diabetes carried modestly yet significantly shorter TCRB CDR3s in all four CD4+ subsets.

V usage is TRBV5-4 and J usage is TRBJ2-7; perhaps TRBD2 as D (6 bases). The sample comprised central memory CD4+ T cells from blood. The receptor was isolated from a woman aged 25 to 39 with type 1 diabetes. The CDR3 DNA reads as TGTGCCAGCAGCCCGCACGGGAGCTCCTACGAGCAGTACTTC. It specifies CASSPHGSSYEQYF. Combining the CDR3 with reference TRBV5-4 and TRBJ2-7 gives the whole variable domain ETGVTQSPTHLIKTRGQQVTLRCSSQSGHNTVSWYQQALGQGPQFIFQYYREEENGRGNFPPRFSGLQFPNYSSELNVNALELDDSALYLCASSPHGSSYEQYFGPGTRLTVT.